This T cell receptor (beta chain) was recorded in a study of Graves' ophthalmopathy and Graves' hyperthyroidism. This clonotype was seen many times. Its matching antigen is unknown. Looked up from germline, CDR1 is MDHEN and CDR2 is SYDVKM. Trimming took 5 bases from V and 6 from J, leaving 16 bases between them. The CDR3 extends over 15 amino acids. CDR3 regions of TCR beta were amplified from RNA transcripts. First-round RT-PCR with HTBI primers preceded a second-round multiplex PCR. MiXCR, run by TCRdb on the multiplex PCR reads, gives a single entry per CDR3 protein. The sample includes nearly 400,000 distinct CDR3 sequences, around 18% of them seen just once. The study, taken as a whole, reports: Blood was where most expanded thyroid clonotypes above 0.001 frequency also turned up.

This sequence was found in a woman aged 18 to 35 with Graves' ophthalmopathy. Material: peripheral blood. V gene TRBV28 combines with J gene TRBJ2-2; D may be TRBD1 (6 bases). The CDR3 DNA follows: TGTGCCAGCAGTCCCCCGGATACAGGGTCCGGGGAGCTGTTTTTT. Translation gives CASSPPDTGSGELFF.